This TCR beta chain was retrieved from a study of blood T cell repertoires in COVID-19 (dated by TCRdb to the early 2020s). General notes on the study: Samples covering the acute and convalescent phases of COVID-19 were provided by collaborators in the United States, Italy and Spain. Nearly every sample came with metadata listing a de-identified subject ID, COVID-19 status, age in years and sex. The samples were drawn from two sources: the first 160 participants of the ongoing ImmuneRACE study, and over 1,000 subjects contributed by 6 global collaborators. Where available, HLA class I and class II types were obtained from metadata supplied by the sample provider rather than from assay-based typing. Deeply sampled blood TCRbeta repertoires from subjects exposed to, actively infected with, or recovered from COVID-19 were included in the dataset. The repertoires were made available in a free public database intended to serve as a resource for research on the immune response to SARS-CoV-2. The material from the prospective study consisted of cDNA or gDNA derived from T cells, B-cell-depleted T cells, or PBMCs. Study-wide findings and limitations: The amount of clinical and demographic metadata varied by source and participant and was provided uncurated.

Participants in the prospective study were aged about 18 to 100 years, lived in under 30 United States geographic areas, and enrolled through a virtual design. In the prospective study, participants were assigned to cohorts based on the clinical history participants reported in a screening survey and a study questionnaire. Recovered participants in ImmuneRACE Cohort 3 were defined as having two consecutive negative NP/OP PCR tests, clearance from a healthcare professional, or resolution of symptoms. In the prospective study, mobile phlebotomists collected whole blood, serum and a nasopharyngeal or oropharyngeal swab from each participant. Additional blood draws and questionnaires over an approximately two-month period could optionally be provided by prospective study participants. Prospective study blood samples were shipped either frozen or at room temperature before DNA extraction. The germline V gene provides CDR1 SGHVS and CDR2 FNYEAQ. Including the terminal cysteine and phenylalanine, the CDR3 comprises 16 residues. The entry retains the CDR3 DNA only, 48 bases that are in frame from base 1. Between the V and J ends, shortened by 0 bases and 4 bases respectively, the junction contains 13 bases.

TCRbeta CDR3 regions were amplified from genomic DNA using the immunoSEQ Assay, a bias-controlled multiplex PCR. For the original study's pipeline: Within the assay, amplification of reference gene primers was used to estimate how many nucleated cells each sample contained. Sequence reads were collapsed and filtered to measure the absolute abundance of every unique TCRbeta CDR3 rearrangement. For each sample, productive Simpson clonality was calculated as the square root of Simpson's diversity index across productive rearrangements. TCRdb stores this immuneACCESS table with in-frame sequences only. Part of the clones is absent; in the studies checked, under half of the shortfall reflects unresolved V genes, and no reason is known for the rest. That table is the source of V, J and clone size, and D and trimming were worked out from the DNA. The sample table contains over 400,000 clones; only one count was recorded for about 88% of them. The ten largest clones take up 8% to 9.5% of the sample.

As concerns this clone: Its antigen is currently not known. No much larger clonotype is one base removed from it; base qualities were not supplied.

The clonotype was recovered from a woman aged 55 to 70 who had recovered from COVID-19. The chain couples TRBV7-6 to TRBJ1-3; the D gene is unclear. The specimen was PBMCs or T cells enriched from blood (not recorded which). The CDR3 in this case is CASSLAAGSGGNTIYF. The bases are TGTGCCAGCAGCTTAGCCGCGGGCTCGGGGGGAAACACCATATATTTT. This CDR3, with the reference TRBV7-6 and TRBJ1-3 proteins standing in past its ends, gives the full variable domain GAGVSQSPRYKVTKRGQDVALRCDPISGHVSLYWYRQALGQGPEFLTYFNYEAQQDKSGLPNDRFSAERPEGSISTLTIQRTEQRDSAMYRCASSLAAGSGGNTIYFGEGSWLTVV.